This T cell receptor beta chain was documented in a study of metastatic and nonmetastatic thyroid tumors (dated by TCRdb to the early 2020s). With regard to the full study: For patients with malignant and with benign thyroid disease, the researchers compared repertoires between peripheral blood samples and tumor or nodule tissue samples.

V is shortened by 1 base, J by 4 bases, and the region joining them spans 13 bases. The germline V gene yields SGHVS for CDR1 and FQNEAQ for CDR2. The CDR3 contains 15 residues, cysteine and phenylalanine counted. Here the CDR3 DNA is all that survives: 45 bases in frame from base 1. The research as a whole found: TCR beta diversity was reported as significantly higher in malignant tumors than in benign nodules, in both blood and tumor samples.

No treatment had been received by any patient before thyroid surgery. Patient clinical samples collected from about 2011 to 2019 were retrospectively analysed using T-cell receptor beta sequencing. A single count supports this clone. Its antigen remains undetermined. Per-nucleotide qualities are absent, and no much larger clonotype sits a single base away. One read alone is weak evidence. To prepare the library, PCR was applied. The run used an Illumina HiSeq 4000. The TCR beta-chain CDR3 region of each patient was profiled by high-throughput sequencing. The paper's processing steps were these. A classifier to discriminate distant-metastatic papillary thyroid cancer patients was built from CDR3 differences across clinicopathological groups. The Shannon index was used to measure repertoire diversity, and the Morisita-Horn index was used to measure how similar tumor and blood repertoires were. Through fastp at Q25 and MiXCR, TCRdb rebuilt clones from the public reads, retaining in-frame beta chains. TCRdb's processing, not the study's, gives the V and J calls here. The sample data list about 92,000 clones, and about 15% of these were observed just once. The ten biggest clones cover 3.6% of the sample.

The sequence came from a female donor with papillary thyroid cancer or a benign thyroid nodule (not recorded which). Some clones in this sample may be carry-over from other donors' samples. The receptor chain draws on TRBV7-8 and TRBJ1-1; TRBD1 is a weak D gene call, 6 bases matching. Sequencing used blood. The CDR3 reads CASSLVWGARTEAFF. In nucleotides, the sequence is TGTGCCAGCAGCTTAGTCTGGGGGGCTCGCACTGAAGCTTTCTTT.